Following are 13 T cell receptor beta chains from one sample sequenced in a study of blood T cell repertoires in COVID-19. Only in-frame clones appear in the TCRdb table, and some are missing; sequencing was by immunoSEQ multiplex PCR. The sample has roughly 200,000 clones; around 89% are singletons. The sample comprised peripheral blood. These receptors were obtained from a woman between 25 and 40 years old with acute or convalescent COVID-19.

The chain carries TRBV29-1 and TRBJ1-1; TRBD1 agrees at 10 bases. The V and J ends lost 4 bases and 4 bases, in that order; junction bases with no gene match: 9. Germline values: CDR1 SQVTM, CDR2 ANQGSEA. This CDR3 contains 15 residues. In DNA, the CDR3 is TGCAGCGTTGGGGGCGACGGGACAGGGGTCACTGAAGCTTTCTTT. Encoded protein: CSVGGDGTGVTEAFF.

The V gene is TRBV30, the J gene TRBJ2-7, with D perhaps matching TRBD2 (5 bases). The germline V gene encodes CDR1 GTSNPN and CDR2 SVGIG (reference sequence). V gave up 2 bases and J gave up 6 bases, with 11 bases separating them. This CDR3 has 12 residues. The CDR3 DNA reads TGTGCCTGGAGTATGACTATAGGCGAGCAGTACTTC. Amino acid sequence: CAWSMTIGEQYF. The variable domain in full, with the rest retrieved from reference TRBV30 and TRBJ2-7, is SQTIHQWPATLVQPVGSPLSLECTVEGTSNPNLYWYRQAAGRGLQLLFYSVGIGQISSEVPQNLSASRPQDRQFILSSKKLLLSDSGFYLCAWSMTIGEQYFGPGTRLTVT.

J is TRBJ2-3 and V is TRBV4-1; D is ambiguous. Trimming took 4 bases from V and 1 from J, leaving 6 bases between them. CDR1 is MGHRA, CDR2 YSYEKL, per germline. This CDR3 comprises 13 residues. The CDR3 nucleotides read TGCGCCAGCAGCCTCCCTGGCACAGATACGCAGTATTTT. The encoded protein is CASSLPGTDTQYF.

Here the CDR3 reads CASRGLAGGREQFF. CDR3 sequence (DNA): TGTGCCAGCAGGGGACTAGCGGGAGGTCGTGAGCAGTTCTTC. The chain recombines TRBV13 with TRBJ2-1; 15 bases agree with TRBD2. Trimming cost V 6 bases and J 9 bases; bases outside gene matches: 3. The CDR3 is made up of 14 amino acids. Germline lookup yields CDR1 PRHDT and CDR2 FYEKMQ (reference sequence).

The V call is TRBV5-1, the J call TRBJ2-2, with TRBD1 identical over 8 bases. V lost 0 bases to trimming and J lost 5 bases; unmatched junction nucleotides: 6. Germline values: CDR1 SGHRS, CDR2 YFSETQ. The CDR3 has 16 amino acids. In DNA, the CDR3 is TGCGCCAGCAGCTTGGGCCAGGGGGCATATACCGGGGAGCTGTTTTTT. Translation: CASSLGQGAYTGELFF.

The CDR3, as DNA: TGTGCCACCAGTGAAGGAGGGCGCACAGATACGCAGTATTTT. Amino acid sequence: CATSEGGRTDTQYF. The chain links TRBV24-1 to TRBJ2-3; D perhaps matches TRBD2 (6 bases). In germline, CDR1 is KGHDR, CDR2 SFDVKD. This CDR3 is 14 amino acids long. Trimming stripped 4 bases from V and 1 base from J, with 8 bases between.

Here the CDR3 reads CASSLVDRGLTEAFF. Here the CDR3 DNA reads TGTGCCAGCAGCTTAGTTGACAGGGGGCTCACTGAAGCTTTCTTT. The chain has TRBV11-2 and TRBJ1-1, with TRBD1 matching 10 bases. The junction had 3 bases not matched to a gene; V was cut back by 1 base and J by 4 bases. The V gene's germline CDR1 is SGHAT and CDR2 FQNNGV. This CDR3 contains 15 residues. The variable domain in full, completed from reference TRBV11-2 and TRBJ1-1, reads EAGVAQSPRYKIIEKRQSVAFWCNPISGHATLYWYQQILGQGPKLLIQFQNNGVVDDSQLPKDRFSAERLKGVDSTLKIQPAKLEDSAVYLCASSLVDRGLTEAFFGQGTRLTVV.

This clone occurred once. The V call is TRBV5-5, the J call TRBJ2-1; 7 bases agree with TRBD1. The junction had 3 bases not matched to a gene; V was cut back by 4 bases and J by 8 bases. The CDR3 is 12 amino acids. CDR1 SGHKS and CDR2 YYEKEE come from the germline V gene (reference sequence). This CDR3 is CASSQGVHEQFF. In DNA, the CDR3 is TGTGCCAGCAGCCAGGGGGTCCATGAGCAGTTCTTC.

The rearrangement uses TRBV6-5 and TRBJ1-2, with D possibly TRBD1 on 6 matching bases. CDR1 MNHEY and CDR2 SVGAGI come from the germline V gene. Trimming left V 11 bases short and J 0 bases short, with 13 bases between. The CDR3 totals 13 residues. CDR3 amino acids: CAGRQESNYGYTF. The CDR3, as DNA: TGTGCCGGAAGACAGGAGTCTAACTATGGCTACACCTTC.

For this clone: A read error may produce the germline difference seen at one junction end. The gene calls are TRBV5-6 and TRBJ1-1; D is undetermined. CDR1 is SGHDT, CDR2 YYEEEE, per germline. The CDR3 runs to 13 residues. This chain's CDR3 is CASSLMFSTGAFF. The CDR3 coding sequence is TGTGCCAGCAGCTTAATGTTCTCGACTGGAGCTTTCTTT. The variable domain in full, with the rest retrieved from reference TRBV5-6 and TRBJ1-1, is DAGVTQSPTHLIKTRGQQVTLRCSPKSGHDTVSWYQQALGQGPQFIFQYYEEEERQRGNFPDRFSGHQFPNYSSELNVNALLLGDSALYLCASSLMFSTGAFFGQGTRLTVV.

The rearrangement uses TRBV5-1 and TRBJ1-3; D is undetermined. Trimming stripped 3 bases from V and 8 bases from J, with 9 bases between. CDR3 length: 12 amino acids. Germline CDR1 SGHRS, CDR2 YFSETQ. This CDR3 reads CASSSEGYTIYF. CDR3 nucleotides: TGCGCCAGCAGCTCCGAGGGTTACACCATATATTTT.

This clone was counted once. The rearrangement uses TRBV28 and TRBJ2-1; 8 nucleotides line up with TRBD2. Germline CDR1 reads MDHEN; CDR2 reads SYDVKM. The CDR3 covers 15 residues. Germline trimming cut 4 bases from V and 9 bases from J; bases unmatched to any gene: 11. The CDR3 reads CASSSPGLAPFEQFF. CDR3 in DNA: TGTGCCAGCAGTTCACCAGGACTAGCCCCATTTGAGCAGTTCTTC.

The chain combines TRBV9 with TRBJ2-1; 9 bases fit TRBD2. CDR1 and CDR2 (germline): SGDLS, YYNGEE. The V segment lost 0 bases and the J segment 9 bases; nucleotides outside the gene matches: 16. CDR3 length: 18 residues. CDR3 region: CASSVGGWREGQRGEQFF. DNA of the CDR3: TGTGCCAGCAGCGTAGGAGGGTGGCGGGAGGGCCAGAGAGGTGAGCAGTTCTTC. Combining the CDR3 with reference TRBV9 and TRBJ2-1 gives the whole variable domain DSGVTQTPKHLITATGQRVTLRCSPRSGDLSVYWYQQSLDQGLQFLIQYYNGEERAKGNILERFSAQQFPDLHSELNLSSLELGDSALYFCASSVGGWREGQRGEQFFGPGTRLTVL.